A single sample gave rise to the 28 T cell receptor beta chains below, sequenced in a study of human T cells and chemical hapten exposure. TCRdb reprocessed the RACE reads via MiXCR and lists one record per CDR3 protein. The sample lists some 89,000 distinct CDR3 sequences, roughly 27% occurring once. Time point meaning: patch test 3, about 24 weeks after DPC sensitization. The treatment denotes: therapeutic diphenylcyclopropenone sensitization with weekly scalp DPC. The input for sequencing was whole blood, taken in connection with sensitization to the hapten diphenylcyclopropenone (DPC). These receptors were obtained from a man aged 35-49 years with alopecia areata. Some clones in this sample may be carry-over from other donors' samples.

This clonotype came up a few times. The V call is TRBV6-5, the J call TRBJ2-1; D assignment may be TRBD1 or TRBD2 (5 bases each). The CDR3 spans 15 residues. Trimming took 0 bases from V and 9 from J, leaving 15 bases between them. Germline V gene sequence: CDR1 MNHEY, CDR2 SVGAGI. In nucleotides, the CDR3 is TGTGCCAGCAGTTACTCGAGATCCGGGACGGGTGAGCAGTTCTTC. It codes for CASSYSRSGTGEQFF.

This clonotype was observed a few times. The chain joins TRBV20-1 to TRBJ1-5; D possibly corresponds to TRBD1 (5 bases). The germline gives CDR1 DFQATT, CDR2 SNEGSKA (reference sequence). Trimming took 0 bases from V and 2 from J, leaving 11 bases between them. This CDR3 contains 15 residues. The CDR3 DNA follows: TGCAGTGCTAGAGAGGGGGGAGTCGGCAATCAGCCCCAGCATTTT. Translating gives CSAREGGVGNQPQHF.

Comment on this clonotype: Its ends do not fully match the called genes, so a read error is possible. The chain uses TRBV16 and TRBJ2-7, with D possibly matching TRBD1 (6 bases). In germline, CDR1 is KGHSY, CDR2 FQNENV. The CDR3 has 16 residues. Written as DNA, the CDR3 is TGTGTCAGCAGCCATCCGGACAGACAGATCTCCTACGAGCAGTACTTC. This gives the protein CVSSHPDRQISYEQYF.

This chain uses TRBV11-2 with TRBJ2-3, with TRBD2 identical over 10 bases. CDR1 SGHAT and CDR2 FQNNGV come from the germline V gene. V lost 5 bases to trimming and J lost 2 bases; unmatched junction nucleotides: 7. This CDR3 has 16 amino acids. CDR3 amino acids: CASSQIAGGITDTQYF. In DNA form, the CDR3 reads TGTGCCAGCAGCCAAATAGCGGGAGGTATCACAGATACGCAGTATTTT.

This clonotype was counted only a few times. The chain combines TRBV28 with TRBJ2-7, with D perhaps matching TRBD2 (7 bases). Germline V gene sequence: CDR1 MDHEN, CDR2 SYDVKM. V lost 8 bases, J lost 7 bases, and 18 bases lay in between. CDR3 length equals 13 residues. This chain's CDR3 is CASDHRGAGEQYF. For the CDR3, the DNA is TGTGCCAGCGATCACCGGGGGGCAGGAGAGCAGTACTTC.

The chain combines TRBV20-1 with TRBJ2-1, with 12 nucleotides matching TRBD2. Germline-derived CDR1 and CDR2 are DFQATT and SNEGSKA (reference sequence). The CDR3 has 16 amino acids. V was clipped by 3 bases and J by 2 bases; unmatched bases: 5. The CDR3 coding sequence is TGCAGTGCTAGGGGTCGGACTAGCGGGACCTACAATGAGCAGTTCTTC. It is translated as CSARGRTSGTYNEQFF.

The genes are TRBV11-2 and TRBJ2-1; 14 nucleotides line up with TRBD2. CDR3 size: 16 residues. Germline V lookup: CDR1 SGHAT, CDR2 FQNNGV. Germline trimming cut 4 bases from V and 8 bases from J; bases unmatched to any gene: 7. CDR3 nucleotides: TGTGCCAGCAGCTCCCACGGGACTAGCGGGAGTGATGAGCAGTTCTTC. Protein sequence: CASSSHGTSGSDEQFF.

The rearrangement joins TRBV15 to TRBJ1-3; a possible D gene is TRBD1 (5 bases). The V gene's germline CDR1 is LNHNV and CDR2 YYDKDF (reference sequence). Between the trimmed V and J ends, which lost 0 bases and 2 bases, there was a span of 5 bases. The CDR3 totals 14 residues. DNA for the CDR3: TGTGCCACCAGCAGAGACAGGGCTGGAAACACCATATATTTT. Its translation: CATSRDRAGNTIYF.

The rearrangement links TRBV12-3 or TRBV12-4 to TRBJ2-7, with D possibly TRBD2 on 5 matching bases. Trimming took off 6 bases at V and 2 bases at J, with 11 bases between the two ends. The CDR3 loop spans 13 amino acids. CDR3 DNA sequence: TGTGCCAGCAGCCCGGAGGCGGCCTACGAGCAGTACTTC. Its protein is CASSPEAAYEQYF.

This clonotype was observed a handful of times. The chain carries TRBV20-1 and TRBJ2-1; D is undetermined. The V end was cut by 4 bases, the J end by 1 base, with 11 bases between. Germline assignment: CDR1 DFQATT and CDR2 SNEGSKA (reference sequence). The CDR3 is 14 amino acids. The CDR3 protein is CSATPLGSYNEQFF. CDR3 in DNA: TGCAGTGCTACCCCCCTGGGGTCCTACAATGAGCAGTTCTTC.

The chain has TRBV21-1 and TRBJ2-5. TRBV21-1 is noted as a pseudogene. This CDR3 region has 12 residues. The DNA of the CDR3 is TGTGCCAGCAGCAGCGGTATAGAGACCCAGTACTTC. Its translation is CASSSGIETQYF.

This chain uses TRBV7-2 with TRBJ2-7, with D uncertain. Germline CDR1 and CDR2: SGHTA and FQGNSA. The CDR3 is 11 residues long. Trimming removed 1 base at V and 10 bases at J, with 8 bases between. The CDR3: CASSLEAVQYF. The CDR3 bases are TGTGCCAGCAGCTTAGAAGCCGTCCAGTACTTC. The variable domain in full, with the rest retrieved from reference TRBV7-2 and TRBJ2-7, is GAGVSQSPSNKVTEKGKDVELRCDPISGHTALYWYRQSLGQGLEFLIYFQGNSAPDKSGLPSDRFSAERTGGSVSTLTIQRTQQEDSAVYLCASSLEAVQYFGPGTRLTVT.

This clonotype has a handful of counts. The chain uses TRBV18 and TRBJ2-3; 14 positions match TRBD2. CDR3 length equals 16 residues. Germline V gene lookup returns CDR1 KGHSH and CDR2 LQKENI. J was trimmed by 4 bases and V by 5 bases; bases with no gene match: 5. The CDR3 region is CASSAPGLAGADTQYF. DNA for the CDR3: TGTGCCAGCTCAGCTCCGGGACTAGCGGGAGCAGATACGCAGTATTTT.

The CDR3 region has the DNA TGTGCCAGCAGCTTGGGTCAGGGAAACTTAAACACTGAAGCTTTCTTT. It specifies CASSLGQGNLNTEAFF. This chain joins TRBV5-5 and TRBJ1-1; perhaps TRBD1 as D (5 bases). CDR3 length: 16 amino acids. V lost 0 bases and J 2 bases, leaving 14 bases between the germline ends. Germline loops: CDR1 SGHKS, CDR2 YYEKEE (reference sequence).

The rearrangement joins TRBV9 to TRBJ2-1; the match to TRBD1 covers 7 bases. The length of the CDR3 is 14 residues. Germline V gene sequence: CDR1 SGDLS, CDR2 YYNGEE. Trimming cost V 0 bases and J 4 bases; bases outside gene matches: 1. The CDR3 reads CASSVAGQYNEQFF. The CDR3 DNA is TGTGCCAGCAGCGTAGCGGGACAGTACAATGAGCAGTTCTTC.

The table lists this clonotype with many counts. The chain uses TRBV7-9 and TRBJ2-3, with D perhaps assigned TRBD1 or TRBD2 (5 bases each). Germline assignment: CDR1 SEHNR and CDR2 FQNEAQ (reference sequence). Trimming cost V 1 base and J 6 bases, with 17 bases left between them. The CDR3 totals 16 residues. The CDR3 region is CASSLEGTLVRDTQYF. CDR3 sequence (DNA): TGTGCCAGCAGCTTAGAGGGGACCCTTGTCAGGGATACGCAGTATTTT.

The chain recombines TRBV14 with TRBJ2-3; 13 nucleotides line up with TRBD2. The CDR3 extends over 17 amino acids. Germline V gene sequence: CDR1 SGHDN, CDR2 FVKESK. With 4 bases clipped from V and 4 bases from J, the junction kept 8 bases outside the gene matches. The CDR3 region has the DNA TGTGCCAGCAGCCCTATGGGACTAGCGGGATCGGCAGATACGCAGTATTTT. Protein: CASSPMGLAGSADTQYF.

The chain couples TRBV28 to TRBJ2-7; D might be TRBD1 (6 bases). Deletions cut 10 bases from V and 2 bases from J, with 12 bases between. The CDR3 is 12 amino acids. The germline gives CDR1 MDHEN, CDR2 SYDVKM. The CDR3 spells CAIRGDTYEQYF. CDR3 nucleotides: TGTGCCATCAGGGGAGACACCTACGAGCAGTACTTC.

The chain has TRBV18 and TRBJ2-3; possibly TRBD1 for D (5 bases). Per the germline V gene, CDR1 is KGHSH and CDR2 is LQKENI. The CDR3 spans 15 residues. The ends were cut back, 4 bases at V and 2 bases at J, with 13 bases in the middle. CDR3 nucleotide sequence: TGTGCCAGCTCACTCAACAGGCTACTCACAGATACGCAGTATTTT. Its protein is CASSLNRLLTDTQYF. The whole variable domain, filled in from reference TRBV18 and TRBJ2-3, reads NAGVMQNPRHLVRRRGQEARLRCSPMKGHSHVYWYRQLPEEGLKFMVYLQKENIIDESGMPKERFSAEFPKEGPSILRIQQVVRGDSAAYFCASSLNRLLTDTQYFGPGTRLTVL.

The rearrangement uses TRBV9 and TRBJ1-1; D call uncertain. CDR3 length equals 12 residues. V was clipped by 0 bases and J by 6 bases, with 6 bases between them. Germline V gene lookup returns CDR1 SGDLS and CDR2 YYNGEE. CDR3 sequence reads: CASSVVGAEAFF. CDR3 in DNA: TGTGCCAGCAGCGTAGTTGGGGCTGAAGCTTTCTTT.

The rearrangement uses TRBV24-1 and TRBJ2-2; possibly TRBD1 or TRBD2 for D (5 bases each). The V end lost 7 bases, the J end lost 0 bases, and 8 bases lay between the germline ends. The CDR3 covers 14 residues. Germline CDR1 and CDR2: KGHDR and SFDVKD. The chain's CDR3 is CATSGTANTGELFF. CDR3 DNA sequence: TGTGCCACCAGCGGGACGGCGAACACCGGGGAGCTGTTTTTT.

This clonotype was recorded a few times. The genes are TRBV28 and TRBJ2-7; unclear D gene. The CDR3 loop spans 15 amino acids. Germline CDR1 reads MDHEN; CDR2 reads SYDVKM. The V end lost 4 bases, the J end lost 3 bases, and 16 bases lay between the germline ends. As DNA, the CDR3 is TGTGCCAGCAGTTCGAACAGCCGGACGGTCTACGAGCAGTACTTC. Its protein is CASSSNSRTVYEQYF.

The genes are TRBV3-1 and TRBJ2-5, with 7 positions matching TRBD2. CDR1 and CDR2 from the germline V gene are LGHDT and YNNKEL (reference sequence). The CDR3 runs to 16 residues. V dropped 2 bases and J dropped 5; count of bases not matched to a gene: 11. The CDR3 is CASSQPSGIGQETQYF. The DNA for the CDR3 is TGTGCCAGCAGCCAACCCAGCGGGATTGGGCAGGAGACCCAGTACTTC.

The chain recombines TRBV5-1 with TRBJ1-1, with D hard to call. The CDR3 is 14 residues long. CDR1 and CDR2 (germline): SGHRS, YFSETQ. V lost 4 bases and J lost 0, with 10 bases in between. Here the CDR3 reads CASSPGSMNTEAFF. CDR3 DNA: TGCGCCAGCAGCCCGGGGAGCATGAACACTGAAGCTTTCTTT.

The chain carries TRBV28 and TRBJ2-7, with a weak D call TRBD2 (6 bases). Germline V CDR1 and CDR2: MDHEN, SYDVKM. Trimming took 5 bases from V and 3 from J, leaving 14 bases between them. CDR3 length: 14 amino acids. The CDR3 DNA sequence: TGTGCCAGCAGTCCGAGGGAGGAGGGCTACGAGCAGTACTTC. Amino acids: CASSPREEGYEQYF.

The chain recombines TRBV20-1 with TRBJ2-3; either TRBD1 or TRBD2 may fit D (5 bases each). There are 14 residues in the CDR3. The V and J ends lost 6 bases and 0 bases respectively, with 13 bases between them. In germline, CDR1 is DFQATT, CDR2 SNEGSKA (reference sequence). The CDR3 DNA reads TGCAGTGCGACCGGGACGGCTAGCACAGATACGCAGTATTTT. Translated: CSATGTASTDTQYF.

This clonotype was recorded a few times. This chain joins TRBV5-1 and TRBJ2-6; D possibly corresponds to TRBD1 (6 bases). Germline CDR1 SGHRS, CDR2 YFSETQ. The V and J ends lost 4 bases and 4 bases respectively, with 18 bases between them. CDR3 length: 17 residues. The CDR3 region is CASSPGLGAEGANVLTF. The CDR3 coding sequence is TGCGCCAGCAGCCCTGGCCTGGGGGCAGAGGGGGCCAACGTCCTGACTTTC.

This chain connects TRBV6-6 to TRBJ1-5; 8 bases are shared with TRBD1. Trimming removed 0 bases from V and 5 bases from J; junction bases left unmatched: 3. Germline assignment: CDR1 MNHNY and CDR2 SVGAGI (reference sequence). There are 15 residues in the CDR3. CDR3 region: CASSYSRGRDQPQHF. CDR3 nucleotide sequence: TGTGCCAGCAGTTACTCCAGGGGGCGCGATCAGCCCCAGCATTTT.